Below, one T cell receptor (beta chain) is given with its context. What it binds is unknown. This record comes from a study of a mutant IDH1 vaccine in newly diagnosed glioma. Whole-study context: Among treated patients, about 62% were male and around 40% female, and mean age was approximately 40 years.

Time point specified: week 5, during vaccination. Alongside topical imiquimod, each dose of vaccine comprised 300 ug of mutant IDH1 20-mer peptide. Donors had new IDH1-mutant astrocytomas of WHO grade 3 or 4 (ATRX-lost). This table comes from immunoSEQ multiplex PCR, and its TCRdb copy is limited to in-frame clones, with some not included. This table holds some 37,000 clones, around 78% found once. Source: PBMCs, taken from a glioma patient whose treatment included an IDH1 peptide vaccine. This clonotype was obtained from a man between 40 and 49 years old with glioma.

The CDR3 here is CASSIDFQGNYGYTF. The CDR3, as DNA: TGTGCCAGTAGTATAGACTTCCAGGGAAACTATGGCTACACCTTC. The gene calls are TRBV19 and TRBJ1-2, with D possibly matching TRBD1 (5 bases). The CDR3 consists of 15 residues. The V end was cut by 0 bases, the J end by 2 bases, with 10 bases between. The germline CDR1 and CDR2 sequences are LNHDA and SQIVND (reference sequence).